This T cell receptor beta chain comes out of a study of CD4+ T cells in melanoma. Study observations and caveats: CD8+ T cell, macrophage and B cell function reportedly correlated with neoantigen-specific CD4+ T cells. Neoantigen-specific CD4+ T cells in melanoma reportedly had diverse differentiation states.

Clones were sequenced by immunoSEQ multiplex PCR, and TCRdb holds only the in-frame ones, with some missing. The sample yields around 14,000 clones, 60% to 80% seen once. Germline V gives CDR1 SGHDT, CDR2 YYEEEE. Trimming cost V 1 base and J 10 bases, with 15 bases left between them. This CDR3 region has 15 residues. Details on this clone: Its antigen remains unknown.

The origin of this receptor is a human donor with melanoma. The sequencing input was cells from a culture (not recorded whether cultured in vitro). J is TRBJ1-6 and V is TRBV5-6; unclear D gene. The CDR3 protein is CASSLSGAGLSPLHF. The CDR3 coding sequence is TGTGCCAGCAGCTTGTCAGGTGCCGGCTTGTCACCCCTCCACTTT.